This TCR beta chain was captured in a study of T cells in Graves' hyperthyroidism and ophthalmopathy. The study left out patients who had uncontrolled infection, other autoimmune disease, pregnancy or lactation. Blood was drawn at first hyperthyroidism diagnosis, before any ophthalmopathy symptoms. Amplified TCR beta CDR3 regions came from RNA transcripts. The HTBI primer set served for first-round RT-PCR of the TCR CDR3. MiXCR was run by TCRdb on the multiplex PCR reads, yielding one entry per CDR3 protein. Here the sample spans fewer than 350,000 distinct CDR3 sequences, 15% being singletons. This clonotype was seen many times. Germline V CDR1 and CDR2: DFQATT, SNEGSKA (reference sequence). J gave up 6 bases and V 1 base, and 7 bases lay outside the gene matches. This CDR3 has 16 residues.

What was sequenced was blood. The V call is TRBV20-1, the J call TRBJ2-1; 12 bases line up with TRBD2. The sequence was collected from a woman in her forties or fifties with Graves' hyperthyroidism that later progressed to Graves' ophthalmopathy. CDR3 loop: CSARVSSGRAGNEQFF. The CDR3 DNA reads as TGCAGTGCTAGAGTGTCTAGCGGGAGGGCAGGCAATGAGCAGTTCTTC.